This T cell receptor beta chain was recovered during a study of memory CD8 T cells in hepatitis C reinfection. Germline trimming cut 3 bases from V and 0 bases from J; bases unmatched to any gene: 5. The CDR3 length is 16 residues. Germline V gene data show CDR1 as SGDLS and CDR2 as YYNGEE. TCRdb keeps only in-frame clones here, not all; method: immunoSEQ multiplex PCR. The data contain 4,000 to 6,000 clones, approximately 90% of them singletons. The time point is: late/post reinfection, 12 to 24 weeks after detection. No in vitro expansion preceded TCR sequencing of the sorted cells. Sequencing was performed on naive CD8+ T cells sorted from blood. V is TRBV9 and J is TRBJ2-2, with TRBD2 matching 7 bases. The source is a man over 45 with hepatitis C virus infection. The CDR3 protein is CASSGEAGPNTGELFF. The DNA of the CDR3 is TGTGCCAGCAGCGGAGAAGCGGGGCCGAACACCGGGGAGCTGTTTTTT.